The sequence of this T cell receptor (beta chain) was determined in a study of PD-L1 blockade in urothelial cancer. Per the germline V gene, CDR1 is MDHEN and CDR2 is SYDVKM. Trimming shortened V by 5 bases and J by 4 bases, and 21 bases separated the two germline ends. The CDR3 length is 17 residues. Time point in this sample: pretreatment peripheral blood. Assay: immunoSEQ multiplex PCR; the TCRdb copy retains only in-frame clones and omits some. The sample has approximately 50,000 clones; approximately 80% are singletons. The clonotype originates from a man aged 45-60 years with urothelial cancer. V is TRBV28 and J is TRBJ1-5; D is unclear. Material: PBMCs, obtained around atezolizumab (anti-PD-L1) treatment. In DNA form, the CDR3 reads TGTGCCAGCAGTCTACGTGGAGTCCGGGAACGAAATCAGCCCCAGCATTTT. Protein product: CASSLRGVRERNQPQHF.